A single sample is the source of the 28 T cell receptor beta chains below, sequenced in a study of T-cell memory formation after mild COVID-19. Via MiXCR, TCRdb re-called the 5' RACE reads, giving one row per CDR3 protein. The profile shows about 210,000 distinct CDR3 sequences, around 30% of them singletons. The sample comprised PBMCs or a T cell subset sorted from them (not recorded which). The receptors derive from an adult woman who had mild COVID-19 (a few samples of this study predate the infection). Cell type and time point are not known.

This clonotype was counted a few times. J is TRBJ1-1 and V is TRBV25-1; TRBD1 is a possible D gene (5 bases). This CDR3 is 13 amino acids long. V shed 0 bases and J shed 10 bases, with 12 bases lying between them. CDR1 MGHDK and CDR2 SYGVNS come from the germline V gene. The chain's CDR3 is CASSEYAIGGAFF. The CDR3 coding sequence is TGTGCCAGCAGTGAATATGCTATCGGGGGAGCTTTCTTT.

Many counts were recorded for this clonotype. The genes are TRBV7-9 and TRBJ2-7; a possible D gene is TRBD2 (5 bases). Trimming took off 5 bases at V and 3 bases at J, with 8 bases between the two ends. This CDR3 is built from 12 residues. Per the germline V gene, CDR1 is SEHNR and CDR2 is FQNEAQ (reference sequence). The CDR3 region is CASSPRGYEQYF. CDR3 coding DNA: TGTGCCAGCAGCCCCCGGGGCTACGAGCAGTACTTC.

This chain links TRBV4-2 with TRBJ2-7; 9 bases line up with TRBD2. After removal of 5 bases from V and 2 bases from J, the junction contained 7 bases not matched to a gene. CDR3 length: 15 residues. The V gene's germline CDR1 is LGHNA and CDR2 YNFKEQ. The CDR3 sequence: CASSEGVAGAYEQYF. The CDR3 DNA follows: TGTGCCAGCAGCGAGGGGGTAGCGGGAGCCTACGAGCAGTACTTC.

This clonotype was seen only a few times. CDR3 DNA sequence: TGCGCCAGCAGCCCCCTAATTCGGGCAGGGATGTTGGGCACAGATACGCAGTATTTT. Translated, it gives CASSPLIRAGMLGTDTQYF. This chain connects TRBV5-1 to TRBJ2-3, with D perhaps matching TRBD1 (5 bases). The length of the CDR3 is 19 residues. Germline loops: CDR1 SGHRS, CDR2 YFSETQ. The V end lost 4 bases, the J end lost 1 base, and 25 bases lay between the germline ends.

This clonotype was detected a few times. The chain couples TRBV14 to TRBJ2-5; tentative D call: TRBD2 (5 bases). Trimming stripped 6 bases from V and 3 bases from J, with 11 bases between. From germline, CDR1 is SGHDN and CDR2 FVKESK. The CDR3 consists of 13 residues. The CDR3 protein is CASRERGKETQYF. The CDR3 DNA reads as TGTGCCAGCAGGGAAAGAGGGAAAGAGACCCAGTACTTC. The variable domain in full, with the rest retrieved from reference TRBV14 and TRBJ2-5, is EAGVTQFPSHSVIEKGQTVTLRCDPISGHDNLYWYRRVMGKEIKFLLHFVKESKQDESGMPNNRFLAERTGGTYSTLKVQPAELEDSGVYFCASRERGKETQYFGPGTRLLVL.

Only a few counts were recorded for this clonotype. The rearrangement uses TRBV12-3 or TRBV12-4 and TRBJ1-2; no clear D. The CDR3 is 14 residues long. V lost 6 bases and J lost 0, with 11 bases in between. The CDR3 is CASSSGPANYGYTF. The DNA of the CDR3 is TGTGCCAGCAGCTCGGGCCCCGCTAACTATGGCTACACCTTC.

This clonotype was seen at least ten times. The chain carries TRBV6-2 or TRBV6-3 and TRBJ1-1, with no clear D. V lost 6 bases to trimming and J lost 7 bases, with 12 bases between them. This CDR3 spans 12 amino acids. Per the germline V gene, CDR1 is MNHEY and CDR2 is SVGEGT. The CDR3 protein is CASSPPVREAFF. CDR3 nucleotides: TGTGCCAGCAGCCCACCCGTCCGTGAAGCTTTCTTT.

The chain carries TRBV18 and TRBJ1-1, with D perhaps matching TRBD1 (6 bases). With 6 bases removed from V and 4 bases from J, the gap between germline ends came to 18 bases. Germline V gene sequence: CDR1 KGHSH, CDR2 LQKENI. There are 15 residues in the CDR3. The CDR3 region is CASSASTGSGTEAFF. The CDR3 nucleotides read TGTGCCAGCTCCGCCTCAACAGGGAGCGGCACTGAAGCTTTCTTT.

This clonotype was detected a few times. The rearrangement joins TRBV5-6 to TRBJ2-7, with TRBD1 identical over 10 bases. Germline loops: CDR1 SGHDT, CDR2 YYEEEE. V lost 5 bases, J lost 2 bases, and 7 bases stayed unmatched. The CDR3 has 15 amino acids. The CDR3 is CASSQDRGSPYEQYF. The CDR3 nucleotides read TGTGCCAGCAGTCAGGACAGGGGGTCTCCCTACGAGCAGTACTTC.

This clonotype has just a few counts. This chain links TRBV7-6 with TRBJ2-7; 9 positions agree with TRBD1. Germline V lookup: CDR1 SGHVS, CDR2 FNYEAQ. V was pared by 5 bases and J by 3 bases, with 8 bases of the junction left unmatched. This CDR3 is built from 15 residues. As DNA, the CDR3 is TGTGCCAGCAGCCTCCGACAGGGGGGGATCTACGAGCAGTACTTC. This sequence encodes CASSLRQGGIYEQYF.

This clonotype was found a few times. The chain uses TRBV12-3 or TRBV12-4 and TRBJ1-2, with TRBD1 identical over 8 bases. Germline trimming cut 4 bases from V and 7 bases from J; bases unmatched to any gene: 11. The CDR3 totals 15 residues. In DNA, the CDR3 is TGTGCCAGCAGTTCAGCAGGGACAGGCGCGATTGGCTACACCTTC. Its translation is CASSSAGTGAIGYTF.

The J gene is TRBJ2-1, the V gene TRBV2; D might be TRBD1 or TRBD2, each matching 5 bases. CDR1 is SNHLY, CDR2 FYNNEI, per germline. The CDR3 has 15 residues. Trimming took 0 bases from V and 7 from J, leaving 13 bases between them. CDR3 coding DNA: TGTGCCAGCAGTGAAGCGGGACGGACTTTTAATGAGCAGTTCTTC. It is translated as CASSEAGRTFNEQFF.

The V call is TRBV20-1, the J call TRBJ2-1; D call uncertain. V shed 6 bases and J shed 10 bases, with 10 bases lying between them. From germline, CDR1 is DFQATT and CDR2 SNEGSKA (reference sequence). The CDR3 is 10 amino acids. CDR3 nucleotides: TGCAGTGCCGTGATAGCCGAGCAGTTCTTC. Translated, it gives CSAVIAEQFF.

CDR3 residues: CASGQATNTGELFF. The CDR3 DNA reads TGTGCCAGCGGACAGGCTACGAACACCGGGGAGCTGTTTTTT. The chain has TRBV7-6 and TRBJ2-2; 7 bases are shared with TRBD1. Germline V CDR1 and CDR2: SGHVS, FNYEAQ. CDR3 length: 14 amino acids. V trimming: 8 bases; J trimming: 0 bases; junction bases outside the gene matches: 3.

This clonotype was seen repeatedly, ten times or more. This sequence joins TRBV7-2 and TRBJ2-5; TRBD2 matches at 7 bases. The CDR3 is 14 residues long. Germline CDR1 is SGHTA and CDR2 is FQGNSA. Trimming cost V 2 bases and J 4 bases; bases outside gene matches: 4. The CDR3 region is CASSLRLALETQYF. The DNA of the CDR3 is TGTGCCAGCAGCTTAAGACTAGCCTTAGAGACCCAGTACTTC.

The CDR3 nucleotides are TGTGCCAGCAACGACAGGGTTGGGACTGAAGCTTTCTTT. It yields the protein CASNDRVGTEAFF. This chain uses TRBV19 with TRBJ1-1; 7 nucleotides align to TRBD1. Germline CDR1 is LNHDA and CDR2 is SQIVND (reference sequence). The CDR3 contains 13 residues. The ends lost 9 bases at V and 5 bases at J; junction bases unmatched: 9.

V usage is TRBV7-3 and J usage is TRBJ1-2, with 7 positions matching TRBD1. Germline loops: CDR1 SGHTA, CDR2 FQGTGA. CDR3 length: 13 residues. J was trimmed by 10 bases and V by 5 bases; bases with no gene match: 10. The CDR3 region is CASSRDSGYNYTF. The CDR3 nucleotides read TGTGCCAGCAGCCGGGACAGTGGTTATAACTACACCTTC.

This clonotype was recorded many times. This CDR3 reads CASSPATSGRGGGELFF. CDR3 bases: TGTGCCAGCAGCCCTGCTACTAGCGGGAGAGGTGGCGGGGAGCTGTTTTTT. The V call is TRBV4-2, the J call TRBJ2-2; 11 nucleotides line up with TRBD2. V dropped 4 bases and J dropped 7; count of bases not matched to a gene: 11. The CDR3 runs 17 residues. The germline V gene encodes CDR1 LGHNA and CDR2 YNFKEQ.

The V gene is TRBV6-5, the J gene TRBJ2-3; no firm D call. V was cut by 8 bases and J by 4 bases, with 13 bases left in between. The CDR3 runs to 13 residues. Germline CDR1 reads MNHEY; CDR2 reads SVGAGI. The CDR3 sequence is CASRDLYADTQYF. CDR3 DNA: TGTGCCAGCCGAGATTTGTACGCAGATACGCAGTATTTT.

DNA of the CDR3: TGTGCCAGTCTAGGCGAGGGCGCAGAGACCCAGTACTTC. Encoded protein: CASLGEGAETQYF. The genes are TRBV7-6 and TRBJ2-5, with D maybe TRBD2 (5 bases). Trimming shortened V by 9 bases and J by 4 bases, and 15 bases separated the two germline ends. This CDR3 comprises 13 residues. Germline-derived CDR1 and CDR2 are SGHVS and FNYEAQ.

Only a few counts were recorded for this clonotype. The CDR3 coding sequence is TGTGCCAGCAGTTTATACGGAGACTCCCGTACGGGTGAGCAGTTCTTC. Translating gives CASSLYGDSRTGEQFF. The genes are TRBV6-5 and TRBJ2-1; no clear D. Germline CDR1 is MNHEY and CDR2 is SVGAGI. Trimming stripped 4 bases from V and 9 bases from J, with 22 bases between. This CDR3 spans 16 amino acids.

In its sample, this clonotype was seen a few times. The chain links TRBV7-2 to TRBJ1-5; D is unresolved. Trimming took off 3 bases at V and 1 base at J, with 10 bases between the two ends. The CDR3 has 15 amino acids. CDR1 and CDR2 from the germline V gene are SGHTA and FQGNSA. Written as DNA, the CDR3 is TGTGCCAGCAGCTTTGGGATCTGGAGCAATCAGCCCCAGCATTTT. The encoded protein is CASSFGIWSNQPQHF.

The chain employs TRBV7-8 and TRBJ1-1; TRBD1 matches at 8 bases. CDR1 and CDR2 (germline): SGHVS, FQNEAQ. The CDR3 contains 13 residues. V trimming: 2 bases; J trimming: 9 bases; junction bases outside the gene matches: 5. CDR3 sequence: CASSLYQGAKAFF. The DNA of the CDR3 is TGTGCCAGCAGCTTATATCAGGGGGCTAAAGCTTTCTTT.

This clonotype was recorded a few times. This chain links TRBV7-2 with TRBJ2-5, with D possibly being TRBD2 (5 bases). Germline V CDR1 and CDR2: SGHTA, FQGNSA. The CDR3 runs 14 residues. V gave up 4 bases and J gave up 4 bases, with 13 bases separating them. In nucleotides, the CDR3 is TGTGCCAGCAGCTCGTGGGGTAGCGTAGAGACCCAGTACTTC. As protein: CASSSWGSVETQYF.

The chain recombines TRBV7-3 with TRBJ1-1; TRBD1 aligns across 7 bases. The germline V gene has CDR1 SGHTA and CDR2 FQGTGA. The CDR3 is 13 residues long. J lost 3 bases, V lost 5 bases, and 3 bases had no gene match. The CDR3 DNA reads as TGTGCCAGCAGCAAACAGGGGTACACTGAAGCTTTCTTT. It is translated as CASSKQGYTEAFF.

J is TRBJ1-5 and V is TRBV3-1, with 7 bases that match TRBD1. This CDR3 has 14 amino acids. V lost 4 bases, J lost 1 base, and 1 base stayed unmatched. Looked up from germline, CDR1 is LGHDT and CDR2 is YNNKEL (reference sequence). The chain's CDR3 is CASSPGGSNQPQHF. CDR3 DNA: TGTGCCAGCAGCCCAGGGGGGAGCAATCAGCCCCAGCATTTT.

The gene calls are TRBV7-9 and TRBJ2-3; a possible D gene is TRBD1 (5 bases). CDR3 size: 14 residues. Germline V gene sequence: CDR1 SEHNR, CDR2 FQNEAQ (reference sequence). Trimming pared 5 bases from V and 2 bases from J, leaving 11 bases between. DNA of the CDR3: TGTGCCAGCAGCCCGAAGGGGTTCACAGATACGCAGTATTTT. Its protein product is CASSPKGFTDTQYF.

This clonotype appeared a few times. The rearrangement uses TRBV29-1 and TRBJ2-3, with TRBD2 identical over 9 bases. The CDR3 totals 16 residues. J was trimmed by 6 bases and V by 4 bases; bases with no gene match: 14. Germline V gene lookup returns CDR1 SQVTM and CDR2 ANQGSEA. DNA of the CDR3: TGCAGCGTTGGAAATAATCCGGGACTAGCTGGTGATACGCAGTATTTT. This encodes CSVGNNPGLAGDTQYF.